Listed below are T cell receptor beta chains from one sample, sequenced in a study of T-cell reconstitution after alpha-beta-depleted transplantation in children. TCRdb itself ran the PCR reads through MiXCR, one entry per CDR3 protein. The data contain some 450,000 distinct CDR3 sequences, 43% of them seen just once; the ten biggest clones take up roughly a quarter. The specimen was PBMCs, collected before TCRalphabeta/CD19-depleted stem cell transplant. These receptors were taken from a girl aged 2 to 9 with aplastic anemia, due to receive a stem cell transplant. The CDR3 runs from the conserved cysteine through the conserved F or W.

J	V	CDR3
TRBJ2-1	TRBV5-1	CASSFLAKSSYNEQFF
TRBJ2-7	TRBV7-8	CASSSTGRSYEQYF
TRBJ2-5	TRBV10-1	CASFFGETQYF
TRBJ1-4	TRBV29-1	CSARDRAGEKLFF
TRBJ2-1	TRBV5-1	CASSWTGQDLSYNEQFF
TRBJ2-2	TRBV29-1	CSAPLAGVGTGELFF
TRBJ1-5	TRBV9	CASSSGRSNQPQHF
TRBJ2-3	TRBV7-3	CASSKGLSADTQYF
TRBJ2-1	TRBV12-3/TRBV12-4	CASSLKPQSPNEQFF
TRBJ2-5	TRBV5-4	CASREGLAASQETQYF
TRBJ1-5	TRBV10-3	CAISEAGQGGERPQHF
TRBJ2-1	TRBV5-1	CASSSPQLGIGLAPGEQFF
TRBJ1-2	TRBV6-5	CASRFTPAYGYTF
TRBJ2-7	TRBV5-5	CASSSLGGRDFYEQYF
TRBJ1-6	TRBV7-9	CASSSEGAYNSPLHF